This T cell receptor (beta chain) was identified in a study of cytomegalovirus exposure and HLA in healthy donors (dated by TCRdb to the late 2010s). For the wider study: According to an earlier analysis of a few hundred of the donors, about 170 million T cells yielded roughly 100 million unique TCR beta sequences and 250 to 350 Gb of sequence data. Roughly 300 gigabases of sequencing data and around 88 million unique TCR sequences made up an early release that covered over 550 HLA-typed donors. Of the roughly 400 genotyped donors, about 84% fell in the genetic ancestry cluster associated with self-reported Caucasian donors. The aim of the study was to test whether cataloging public T cell receptors could identify signatures of past pathogen exposure. Using immunosequencing, the study profiled T cell repertoires from approximately 700 subjects and related those repertoires to cytomegalovirus serostatus. In addition to the first cohort of 666 subjects, a separate validation cohort of 100 to 150 different subjects was used. The study combined high-throughput TCR immunosequencing, statistical association of individual TCRs with disease status, and machine learning to predict cytomegalovirus infection status. A later analysis re-examined previously published TCR beta repertoires from over 500 donors and added high-resolution HLA genotyping to investigate patterns of TCR occurrence. In the later analysis, no new phenotypic data were used to find candidate immune exposures; instead, reliance was placed on TCR beta sequences and their occurrence across donors. An earlier analysis of some 500 of the donors used high-throughput TCR beta sequencing to judge whether each TCR beta V gene segment behaved as functional or pseudogenic. Donor age, sex, ethnicity and CMV serostatus were compiled together with the repertoire data. In a later genetic analysis, genome-wide SNP genotypes for about three fifths of the roughly 670 donors were used, and that subset was treated as a discovery cohort. Every discovery cohort repertoire had been produced on one sequencing platform. Both class I and class II loci were covered by HLA typing, at four-digit resolution. The number of typed donors differed by locus: roughly 620-640 for A, B, C, DRB1 and DQB1; some 500 for DQA1; approximately 610 for DPA1; and around 450 for DPB1. About five DR-DQ haplotypes were treated as single units for association and clustering because of strong linkage in the cohort. On average, 235,054 unique TCR beta nucleotide sequences were sequenced per donor among some 420 genotyped donors of the cohort, with roughly a sixth of those sequences being non-productive.

Library preparation was by the immunoSEQ multiplex PCR assay. For the multiplex PCR, a mixture combining 60 forward primers for TCR Vbeta segments and 13 reverse primers for TCR Jbeta segments was used. Amplification of the CDR3 region of rearranged TCR beta genes was performed with a multiplex PCR assay on genomic DNA. The amplified TCR beta libraries were sequenced on the Illumina HiSeq System as 87-base-pair reads. In the source study's methods: In a later analysis, some 80 million unique TCR beta chains were counted across the approximately 640 repertoires, and roughly 11 million of these chains were shared by at least two donors. To remove PCR and sequencing errors, raw reads were error-corrected and collapsed into unique sequences using a nearest-neighbor algorithm that merged closely related sequences. V, D and J gene segments were assigned by aligning CDR3 sequences to IMGT reference sequences. For a sequence to be retained, at least a six-nucleotide match to both a V gene segment and a J gene segment was required. A rearrangement counted as productive if the CDR3 had no stop codons and remained in frame with V and J, and every other rearrangement counted as non-productive. Following IMGT convention, CDR3 was defined as the stretch from the second conserved V-encoded cysteine to the conserved J-encoded phenylalanine. In an earlier analysis of around 570 of the donors, sequences lacking an unambiguous match to a single V gene segment were excluded. An earlier analysis of fewer than 650 of the donors classified V segments as functional when productive rearrangements were above 56.7% and as segregating when the standard deviation between donors was above 5%. A statistical classification framework was developed to diagnose cytomegalovirus status using the catalog of TCR beta chain sequences. In a later analysis, TCR nucleotide sequences were compared against IMGT/GENE-DB human TR gene sequences so that V and J genes could be assigned. In a later analysis, CDR3 sequences and most-parsimonious VDJ recombination scenarios were assigned using the TCRdist pipeline. A later analysis defined each TCR beta chain by its CDR3 amino acid sequence plus V-gene family, and excluded reads lacking a unique V-gene family. As a way to deal with suspected cross-contamination and a sequencing artifact, a later analysis dropped 500 to 700 nucleotide sequences that were highly shared and had low generation probability. A later analysis calculated a clonal expansion index for each public chain from normalized within-repertoire ranks of inferred template counts. In a later analysis, generation probabilities were computed with a VDJ recombination model fitted to out-of-frame rearrangements, and the resulting probabilities were checked against IGoR. A later analysis scored TCR-TCR, TCR-HLA and TCR-CMV co-occurrence with hypergeometric tests, applying a repertoire-size bias correction to TCR pairs. In a later analysis, false discovery rates were estimated by permuting HLA or CMV assignments 20 times. In a later analysis, co-occurring TCRs were grouped using DBSCAN, and TCRdist sequence similarity was added for clustering within HLA-allele-positive subsets. For co-occurrence clustering, repertoires with fewer than 30,000 or more than 120,000 public chains were excluded, along with five repertoires with anomalous nucleotide sharing. In its TCRdb copy, this immuneACCESS table keeps in-frame sequences only and misses some clones. Where compared with another copy, unresolved V genes explain less than half of these, and the others have no known cause. V and J calls and clone size are copied from that table; D and trimming were computed from the DNA. The sample table holds about 67,000 clones, of which around three quarters were seen once. The ten largest make up over 7.5% of the sample.

Sequences SEHNR (CDR1) and FQNEAQ (CDR2) are obtained from the germline V gene (reference sequence). The CDR3 has 11 amino acids, counting the end cysteine and phenylalanine. The only DNA kept is the CDR3, 33 bases in frame from the first base. Points on this clone: This receptor's antigen is unknown. Germline and junction disagree at one end, which may indicate a read error.

Here is what the overall study found, with its caveats: In a later analysis, the rate of TCR association differed among HLA loci, with DRB1 alleles having the most associated TCRs and HLA-C alleles having the fewest. At a false discovery rate of 0.05, a later analysis linked roughly 17,000 TCR beta sequences to specific HLA alleles. Because counts were too low, more than 15 rarely observed V segments, including chromosome 9 orphons, were excluded from the earlier analysis of 500 to 700 of the donors. Because HLA typing was unavailable for some donors at each locus, only the typed subset was used in association tests. An earlier analysis of around 600 of the donors showed that most TCR beta V segments appeared in productive rearrangements either about 87% or about 30% of the time, which broadly matched IMGT annotations. Compared with the roughly 670-donor mean, donors in an Asian-associated ancestry cluster had fewer N-insertions in productive TCRs, according to a later genetic analysis. The only immune exposure information available for the cohort was CMV serostatus. In this cohort, only TCR beta chains were sequenced, and detectable features were limited by the absence of alpha or paired-chain data. Across donors, most TCR sequences were observed very rarely, whereas some public TCRs were present in many individuals. When HLA alleles, especially DR and DQ, strongly co-occurred, attributing TCR associations to individual alleles was difficult. Compared with equally common non-associated chains, HLA-associated TCR beta chains in a later analysis were more clonally expanded and had lower generation probabilities. Sequencing depth was assumed to be roughly uniform across donors in the presence/absence analyses, though that assumption may not hold. The study gave a list of some 150 TCR beta chains associated with cytomegalovirus. Because the 87-base-pair reads could not distinguish some IMGT-functional V segments, including TRBV6-2 and TRBV6-3, those segments were excluded. A further reported finding was that TCR beta sequences accurately predicted the HLA-A and HLA-B alleles for most subjects in the first cohort. According to a later analysis, parvovirus B19, influenza, CMV and Epstein-Barr virus appeared linked to several top co-occurrence clusters. Cytomegalovirus status was reported to be diagnosed by the classifier with high specificity and sensitivity in both the original and validation cohorts. A cluster of highly shared sequence variants was judged likely to represent a technical artifact of the sequencing pipeline. The authors suggested that the approach could potentially be extended to other disease states and immunological phenotypes. In vitro tests confirmed that a few of the cytomegalovirus-associated TCR beta chains recognize cytomegalovirus antigens. In a later genetic analysis, a missense DCLRE1C variant was associated with V-gene and J-gene trimming of TCR beta chains, and the association was replicated in an independent cohort. Correlated functional status among segregating V segments might reflect linkage disequilibrium, but an unknown experimental factor could not be ruled out. A later analysis found that most CMV-associated TCR beta chains appeared HLA-restricted, with HLA associations seemingly driven largely by CMV exposure.

The cohort consisted of approximately 670 healthy bone marrow donors. At the time of sampling, every cohort member was nominally healthy, though immune exposures that went unrecorded were likely present. The donor was CMV seropositive and belonged to the group of 250 to 350 seropositive cohort members. A peripheral blood sample was collected from each donor, and TCR beta sequencing was performed on peripheral blood mononuclear cells. Genomic DNA was extracted from the blood cell samples with the Qiagen DNeasy Blood Extraction Kit. Recombination linked TRBV7-9 to TRBJ2-7; no D segment can be confidently identified. This TCR came from a man aged 55 to 70 in good health and CMV-seropositive. The sequencing sample was made of PBMCs. The CDR3 protein is CASSTRHVSNF. Read as DNA, the sequence is TGTGCCAGCAGTACCAGACACGTTTCCAACTTC.